One and the same sample provided the 3 T cell receptor beta chains below, sequenced in a study of cytomegalovirus exposure and HLA in healthy donors. PCR primers comprised 60 Vbeta and 13 Jbeta primers. The data were produced by immunoSEQ multiplex PCR, yet TCRdb's version contains in-frame clones alone and is incomplete. The repertoire consists of around 100,000 clones, with 70% occurring once and the leading ten covering approximately 10%. The specimen sequenced was PBMCs. These receptors were taken from a man in his forties or fifties in good health and CMV-seropositive.

The chain has TRBV14 and TRBJ1-3; D not resolved. The CDR3 runs to 12 residues. V lost 5 bases to trimming and J lost 4 bases, with 6 bases between them. Looked up from germline, CDR1 is SGHDN and CDR2 is FVKESK. The CDR3 sequence is CASSEVGNTIYF. The CDR3 DNA follows: TGTGCCAGCAGCGAGGTGGGAAACACCATATATTTT.

V and J are TRBV7-3 and TRBJ2-1; TRBD2 matches 10 bases. With V trimmed by 5 bases and J by 11 bases, 12 bases remained unmatched. The germline V gene has CDR1 SGHTA and CDR2 FQGTGA. The CDR3 covers 15 residues. CDR3 nucleotide sequence: TGTGCCAGCAGCCCCTCAGCGGGGGGGAAAAGTAAGCAGTTCTTC. It codes for CASSPSAGGKSKQFF.

There are a few counts of this clone. V gene TRBV5-1 combines with J gene TRBJ2-7; D remains unclear. The CDR3 runs 12 residues. Germline CDR1 reads SGHRS; CDR2 reads YFSETQ. Trimming pared 1 base from V and 5 bases from J, leaving 7 bases between. The CDR3 loop reads CASSLNSHEQYF. As DNA, the CDR3 is TGCGCCAGCAGCTTGAACAGCCACGAGCAGTACTTC.